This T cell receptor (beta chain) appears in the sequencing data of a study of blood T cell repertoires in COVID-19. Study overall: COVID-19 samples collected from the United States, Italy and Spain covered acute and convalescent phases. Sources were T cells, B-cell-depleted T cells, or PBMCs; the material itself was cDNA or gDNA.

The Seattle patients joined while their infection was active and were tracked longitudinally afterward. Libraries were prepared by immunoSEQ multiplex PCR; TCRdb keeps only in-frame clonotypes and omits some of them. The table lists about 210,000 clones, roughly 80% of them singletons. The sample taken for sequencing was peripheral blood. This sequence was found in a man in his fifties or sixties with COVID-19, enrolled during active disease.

CDR3 loop: CSVRLETYEQYF. CDR3 in DNA: TGCAGCGTGAGACTAGAAACCTACGAGCAGTACTTC. This rearrangement joins TRBV29-1 to TRBJ2-7; weak D call: TRBD2 (6 bases). The CDR3 is 12 amino acids. Trimming removed 6 bases at V and 2 bases at J, with 11 bases between. Per germline, CDR1 SQVTM and CDR2 ANQGSEA.